This T cell receptor beta chain was identified during a study of radiation and T cells in renal cell carcinoma. The sample's time point: blood 2 weeks post-SBRT. Treatment given: 15 Gy SBRT to primary tumor, nephrectomy 4 weeks later. The tumor was a clear cell renal cell carcinoma. Clones were read by immunoSEQ multiplex PCR, and TCRdb kept only the in-frame ones, dropping some. Counted here are just over 150,000 clones, approximately 88% occurring once; the ten biggest clones make up roughly 13%. The CDR3 has 15 amino acids. The V gene end was trimmed by 4 bases and the J gene end by 4 bases; junction bases not matched to a gene: 9. CDR1 is SGHTA and CDR2 is FQGNSA in the germline V gene.

The source is a woman between 45 and 60 years old with renal cell carcinoma. Specimen: blood, collected from a patient whose treatment included radiotherapy and nephrectomy. The chain recombines TRBV7-2 with TRBJ1-2; 7 bases are shared with TRBD1. This chain's CDR3 is CASSSSGGGTYGYTF. The CDR3 bases are TGTGCCAGCAGCTCCTCAGGGGGAGGTACCTATGGCTACACCTTC.